The rows below give T cell receptor beta chains drawn from one sample of a study of T cell responses to AZD1222 COVID-19 vaccine. Here immunoSEQ multiplex PCR was the method, and the copy in TCRdb shows in-frame clones only, minus some. Of 50,000 to 55,000 clones in the sample, approximately 88% are singletons; the top ten hold less than 3%. The sample was peripheral blood, taken 28 days after the second AZD1222 dose. The receptors were gathered from an adult who received the AZD1222 COVID-19 vaccine. The CDR3 runs from the conserved cysteine through the conserved F or W. The order of the fields is J gene, D gene, clone size, V gene, CDR3 length, CDR3 protein, CDR3 DNA. D genes are given only for firm matches. Some rows mark clone size as missing; the rest say once, few, many or name a class of expanded clone.

J gene: TRBJ1-5; D gene: -; clone size: -; V gene: TRBV21-1; CDR3 length: 13; CDR3 protein: CASRGQGRQPQHF; CDR3 DNA: TGTGCCAGTAGAGGACAGGGCCGCCAGCCCCAGCATTTT
J gene: TRBJ2-6; D gene: TRBD1; clone size: -; V gene: TRBV10-2; CDR3 length: 15; CDR3 protein: CASRGTASGANVLTF; CDR3 DNA: TGCGCCAGCAGGGGGACAGCCTCTGGGGCCAACGTCCTGACTTTC
J gene: TRBJ2-3; D gene: TRBD1; clone size: -; V gene: TRBV28; CDR3 length: 15; CDR3 protein: CASGGTGGGTDTQYF; CDR3 DNA: TGTGCCAGCGGAGGTACAGGGGGCGGCACAGATACGCAGTATTTT
J gene: TRBJ2-3; D gene: TRBD2; clone size: -; V gene: TRBV5-6; CDR3 length: 14; CDR3 protein: CASSLTGREDTQYF; CDR3 DNA: TGTGCCAGCAGCTTGACCGGGAGGGAGGATACGCAGTATTTT
J gene: TRBJ2-3; D gene: TRBD1; clone size: -; V gene: TRBV28; CDR3 length: 13; CDR3 protein: CAGPDRDTDTQYF; CDR3 DNA: TGTGCCGGACCCGACAGGGACACAGATACGCAGTATTTT
J gene: TRBJ1-3; D gene: -; clone size: -; V gene: TRBV28; CDR3 length: 13; CDR3 protein: CASSLWTLNTIYF; CDR3 DNA: TGTGCCAGCAGTCTTTGGACATTAAACACCATATATTTT
J gene: TRBJ2-1; D gene: TRBD1; clone size: -; V gene: TRBV19; CDR3 length: 14; CDR3 protein: CASSITGGNNEQFF; CDR3 DNA: TGTGCCAGTAGTATCACAGGGGGCAACAATGAGCAGTTCTTC
J gene: TRBJ1-5; D gene: -; clone size: -; V gene: TRBV15; CDR3 length: 14; CDR3 protein: CATSRSGLNQPQHF; CDR3 DNA: TGTGCCACCAGCAGATCCGGCCTGAATCAGCCCCAGCATTTT
J gene: TRBJ2-1; D gene: TRBD1; clone size: -; V gene: TRBV29-1; CDR3 length: 15; CDR3 protein: CSVDRGPSSYNEQFF; CDR3 DNA: TGCAGCGTTGATAGGGGGCCCAGCTCCTACAATGAGCAGTTCTTC
J gene: TRBJ1-2; D gene: TRBD1; clone size: -; V gene: TRBV28; CDR3 length: 15; CDR3 protein: CASSWQGALRRGYTF; CDR3 DNA: TGTGCCAGCAGTTGGCAGGGGGCCCTGCGCCGTGGCTACACCTTC
J gene: TRBJ1-1; D gene: -; clone size: once; V gene: TRBV5-1; CDR3 length: 15; CDR3 protein: CASSFGEGWTTEAFF; CDR3 DNA: TGCGCCAGCAGCTTTGGCGAGGGGTGGACCACTGAAGCTTTCTTT
J gene: TRBJ2-2; D gene: -; clone size: -; V gene: TRBV11-2; CDR3 length: 15; CDR3 protein: CASSRHHSSTGELFF; CDR3 DNA: TGTGCCAGCAGCCGCCACCATAGCAGCACCGGGGAGCTGTTTTTT
J gene: TRBJ1-2; D gene: -; clone size: once; V gene: TRBV28; CDR3 length: 15; CDR3 protein: CASSFPGRSNYGYTF; CDR3 DNA: TGTGCCAGCAGTTTCCCCGGACGGTCTAACTATGGCTACACCTTC
J gene: TRBJ2-1; D gene: -; clone size: once; V gene: TRBV5-1; CDR3 length: 16; CDR3 protein: CASSLASGVSYNEQFF; CDR3 DNA: TGCGCCAGCAGCTTGGCCTCCGGGGTCTCCTACAATGAGCAGTTCTTC
J gene: TRBJ2-1; D gene: -; clone size: -; V gene: TRBV5-4; CDR3 length: 14; CDR3 protein: CASSLRGAYNEQFF; CDR3 DNA: TGTGCCAGCTCCCTTAGGGGAGCCTACAATGAGCAGTTCTTC
J gene: TRBJ1-5; D gene: -; clone size: -; V gene: TRBV18; CDR3 length: 15; CDR3 protein: CASSARPGSNQPQHF; CDR3 DNA: TGTGCCAGCTCAGCGCGGCCGGGTAGCAATCAGCCCCAGCATTTT
J gene: TRBJ2-2; D gene: -; clone size: -; V gene: TRBV12-3/TRBV12-4; CDR3 length: 12; CDR3 protein: CASSNRNGELFF; CDR3 DNA: TGTGCCAGCAGTAACCGTAATGGGGAGCTGTTTTTT
J gene: TRBJ2-3; D gene: TRBD2; clone size: -; V gene: TRBV7-9; CDR3 length: 15; CDR3 protein: CASSSGLAGTDTQYF; CDR3 DNA: TGTGCCAGCAGCTCGGGACTAGCGGGAACAGATACGCAGTATTTT
J gene: TRBJ2-7; D gene: TRBD1; clone size: -; V gene: TRBV5-6; CDR3 length: 14; CDR3 protein: CASSPGTGYYEQYF; CDR3 DNA: TGTGCCAGCAGCCCCGGGACAGGGTACTACGAGCAGTACTTC
J gene: TRBJ2-1; D gene: TRBD1; clone size: -; V gene: TRBV27; CDR3 length: 15; CDR3 protein: CASSLIAGGPNEQFF; CDR3 DNA: TGTGCCAGCAGTTTAATCGCAGGGGGTCCCAATGAGCAGTTCTTC
J gene: TRBJ2-7; D gene: -; clone size: -; V gene: TRBV12-3/TRBV12-4; CDR3 length: 12; CDR3 protein: CASRDTGYEQYF; CDR3 DNA: TGTGCCAGCAGAGACACAGGCTACGAGCAGTACTTC
J gene: TRBJ1-1; D gene: TRBD1; clone size: once; V gene: TRBV19; CDR3 length: 14; CDR3 protein: CASSGRQGGTEAFF; CDR3 DNA: TGTGCCAGTAGTGGACGACAGGGAGGGACTGAAGCTTTCTTT
J gene: TRBJ2-5; D gene: -; clone size: -; V gene: TRBV9; CDR3 length: 14; CDR3 protein: CASSVGVREETQYF; CDR3 DNA: TGTGCCAGCAGCGTAGGGGTCAGGGAAGAGACCCAGTACTTC
J gene: TRBJ2-7; D gene: -; clone size: -; V gene: TRBV19; CDR3 length: 15; CDR3 protein: CASSRSPGPQYEQYF; CDR3 DNA: TGTGCCAGTAGTAGATCTCCCGGGCCCCAATACGAGCAGTACTTC
J gene: TRBJ2-1; D gene: TRBD2; clone size: -; V gene: TRBV28; CDR3 length: 17; CDR3 protein: CASSLLKGGLVYNEQFF; CDR3 DNA: TGTGCCAGCAGTTTATTGAAGGGGGGACTAGTCTACAATGAGCAGTTCTTC
J gene: TRBJ1-1; D gene: -; clone size: -; V gene: TRBV2; CDR3 length: 13; CDR3 protein: CASRPTANTEAFF; CDR3 DNA: TGTGCCAGCAGGCCGACAGCGAACACTGAAGCTTTCTTT